This T cell receptor (beta chain) was documented in a study of T cells in Graves' hyperthyroidism and ophthalmopathy. Graves' hyperthyroidism qualified as stable when ophthalmopathy did not progress within 18 months. Lactation, pregnancy, other autoimmune disease or uncontrolled infection excluded patients. RNA transcripts served as the template for amplifying TCR beta CDR3 regions. First-round RT-PCR with HTBI primers amplified the TCR CDR3 region. TCRdb reprocessed the multiplex PCR reads with MiXCR, giving one entry per CDR3 protein. The sample has just over 550,000 distinct CDR3 sequences; more than 45% are singletons. CDR1 ENHRY and CDR2 SYGVKD come from the germline V gene. This CDR3 comprises 16 residues. In its sample, this clonotype was seen many times. What it binds is unknown. Its ends do not fully match the called genes, so a read error is possible. Study findings and constraints: Appearing also in blood were most of the thyroid clonotypes expanded above 0.001.

The clonotype was recovered from a woman aged 18-35 years with Graves' hyperthyroidism. The sample was peripheral blood or thyroid tissue (not recorded which). The chain recombines TRBV10-3 with TRBJ2-2; D gene ambiguous. CDR3 in amino acids: CASSDLARSNTGELFF. CDR3 DNA: TGTGCCAGCAGTGATCTTGCCAGGTCGAACACCGGGGAGCTGTTTTTT.